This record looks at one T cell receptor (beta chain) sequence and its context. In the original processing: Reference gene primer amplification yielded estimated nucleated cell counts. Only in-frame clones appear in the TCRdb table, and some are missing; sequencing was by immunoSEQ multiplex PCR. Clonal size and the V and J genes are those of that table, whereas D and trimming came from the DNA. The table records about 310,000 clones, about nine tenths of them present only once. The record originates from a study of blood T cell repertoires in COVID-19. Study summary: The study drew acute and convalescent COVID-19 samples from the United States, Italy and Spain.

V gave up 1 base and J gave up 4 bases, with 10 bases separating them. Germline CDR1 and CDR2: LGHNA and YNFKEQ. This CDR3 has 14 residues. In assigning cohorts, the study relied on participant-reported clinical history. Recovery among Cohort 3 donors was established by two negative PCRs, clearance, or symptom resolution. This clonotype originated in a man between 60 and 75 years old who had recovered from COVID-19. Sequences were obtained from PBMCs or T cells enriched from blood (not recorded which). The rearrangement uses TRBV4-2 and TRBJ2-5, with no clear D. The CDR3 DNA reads TGTGCCAGCAGCCAAGCTGACGGGTTAGAGACCCAGTACTTC. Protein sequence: CASSQADGLETQYF.